Listed below are T cell receptor beta chains from one sample, sequenced in a study of blood T cell repertoires in COVID-19. Some clones are missing from TCRdb's copy, which holds only in-frame ones; the method was immunoSEQ multiplex PCR. The sample includes 200,000 to 300,000 clones, around 86% of them seen just once. The sample consisted of peripheral blood. Source of these receptors: a woman under 40 who had recovered from COVID-19. Each CDR3 is given with its conserved first and last residue. The D gene is left open where the match is weak. The size field is filled for only some rows; it gives once, few, many or a size class.

clone_size: -; d_call: TRBD1; j_call: TRBJ2-7; v_call: TRBV28; cdr3_nt: TGTGCCAGCTCGACAGGGGACGAGGGCTACGAGCAGTACTTC; cdr3_aa: CASSTGDEGYEQYF
clone_size: once; d_call: TRBD2; j_call: TRBJ2-7; v_call: TRBV7-2; cdr3_nt: TGTGCCAGCAGCCCCCCCCGGGGGGTTGAGCGGGGGCTCTACGAGCAGTACTTC; cdr3_aa: CASSPPRGVERGLYEQYF
clone_size: -; d_call: TRBD2; j_call: TRBJ2-1; v_call: TRBV6-2/TRBV6-3; cdr3_nt: TGTGCCAGCAGTTACTGGCTAGCGGGAGACAATGAGCAGTTCTTC; cdr3_aa: CASSYWLAGDNEQFF
clone_size: -; d_call: TRBD2; j_call: TRBJ2-7; v_call: TRBV19; cdr3_nt: TGTGCCAGTAGCACCGGGACTAGGTACGAGCAGTACTTC; cdr3_aa: CASSTGTRYEQYF
clone_size: -; d_call: TRBD2; j_call: TRBJ2-1; v_call: TRBV10-3; cdr3_nt: TGTGCCATCAGTGAGTCTTCGCCTAGCGGGGGGGGAAATGAGCAGTTCTTC; cdr3_aa: CAISESSPSGGGNEQFF
clone_size: -; d_call: TRBD1; j_call: TRBJ1-1; v_call: TRBV6-2/TRBV6-3; cdr3_nt: TGTGCCAGCAGTAGCCGCTTGGACAGGGTACGTCACACTGAAGCTTTCTTT; cdr3_aa: CASSSRLDRVRHTEAFF
clone_size: -; d_call: -; j_call: TRBJ1-5; v_call: TRBV6-5; cdr3_nt: TGTGCCAGCAGCCGAACCGACAGCGGGGATCAGCCCCAGCATTTT; cdr3_aa: CASSRTDSGDQPQHF
clone_size: -; d_call: TRBD2; j_call: TRBJ2-7; v_call: TRBV5-4; cdr3_nt: TGTGCCAGCAGCTGGGGGGGACTAGCGGGGTCCTACGAGCAGTACTTC; cdr3_aa: CASSWGGLAGSYEQYF
clone_size: -; d_call: TRBD1; j_call: TRBJ1-1; v_call: TRBV29-1; cdr3_nt: TGCAGCGTTTCAAGACAGGGCCCCGAAGCTTTCTTT; cdr3_aa: CSVSRQGPEAFF
clone_size: -; d_call: TRBD1; j_call: TRBJ1-3; v_call: TRBV6-5; cdr3_nt: TGTGCCAGTGGACAGGGTTCTCTCTCTGGAAACACCATATATTTT; cdr3_aa: CASGQGSLSGNTIYF
clone_size: -; d_call: -; j_call: TRBJ1-2; v_call: TRBV7-2; cdr3_nt: TGTGCCAGCAGCTTAGGTCAGGGTGGTGGCTACACCTTC; cdr3_aa: CASSLGQGGGYTF
clone_size: -; d_call: TRBD1; j_call: TRBJ1-1; v_call: TRBV29-1; cdr3_nt: TGCAGCGGGACAGGGTCGGGGTCTGAAGCTTTCTTT; cdr3_aa: CSGTGSGSEAFF
clone_size: -; d_call: -; j_call: TRBJ1-1; v_call: TRBV6-1; cdr3_nt: TGTGCCAGCAGTGAAGCGGAACAGCTCGAAGCTTTCTTT; cdr3_aa: CASSEAEQLEAFF
clone_size: -; d_call: TRBD1; j_call: TRBJ2-7; v_call: TRBV18; cdr3_nt: TGTGCCAGCTCACCCGGACAGGGTGCCTACGAGCAGTACTTC; cdr3_aa: CASSPGQGAYEQYF
clone_size: once; d_call: -; j_call: TRBJ1-2; v_call: TRBV5-1; cdr3_nt: TGCGCCAGCAGCCTGGGACTGACAGCGCTCTATGGCTACACCTTC; cdr3_aa: CASSLGLTALYGYTF
clone_size: -; d_call: TRBD1; j_call: TRBJ2-7; v_call: TRBV5-1; cdr3_nt: TGCGCCAGCAGAATTGAACCGGGACAGGCCTCCTACGAGCAGTACTTC; cdr3_aa: CASRIEPGQASYEQYF
clone_size: few; d_call: -; j_call: TRBJ1-2; v_call: TRBV4-3; cdr3_nt: TGCGCCAGCAGCCAAGGGGTAGGCAGGGTATCCGGCTACACCTTC; cdr3_aa: CASSQGVGRVSGYTF
clone_size: -; d_call: -; j_call: TRBJ1-1; v_call: TRBV7-9; cdr3_nt: TGTGCCAGCAGCCCGCCCCCCGCGGGCACTGAAGCTTTCTTT; cdr3_aa: CASSPPPAGTEAFF
clone_size: once; d_call: -; j_call: TRBJ2-1; v_call: TRBV24-1; cdr3_nt: TGTGCCACCAGTGATCCGCGGCAGAACAATGAGCAGTTCTTC; cdr3_aa: CATSDPRQNNEQFF
clone_size: -; d_call: -; j_call: TRBJ1-5; v_call: TRBV7-2; cdr3_nt: TGTGCCAGCAGCTTAATCCCGGCGGGCTTCAATCAGCCCCAGCATTTT; cdr3_aa: CASSLIPAGFNQPQHF